The 8 T cell receptor beta chains below all came from one sample that was sequenced in a study of blood T cells in healthy people across ages. A second PCR, run for about 7 to 11 cycles, used a sample-barcoded 5' primer plus a J-beta primer mix. From the 5' RACE reads, TCRdb called clonotypes with MiXCR, one entry per CDR3 protein. The profile covers approximately 800,000 distinct CDR3 sequences, with nearly 60% appearing a single time and 22% taken by the ten largest. The sample taken for sequencing was blood. All receptors derive from a man aged 25 to 40 in good health.

J is TRBJ2-5 and V is TRBV12-3 or TRBV12-4; no reliable D call. There are 14 residues in the CDR3. V lost 6 bases and J lost 7, with 18 bases in between. CDR3 coding DNA: TGTGCCAGCAGCCCTTCGAAAGCTGCCGGGACCCAGTACTTC. It yields the protein CASSPSKAAGTQYF.

The V call is TRBV20-1, the J call TRBJ2-2; 10 bases line up with TRBD1. The germline CDR1 and CDR2 sequences are DFQATT and SNEGSKA (reference sequence). There are 18 residues in the CDR3. The V gene end was trimmed by 0 bases and the J gene end by 1 base; junction bases not matched to a gene: 8. CDR3 region: CSARDGTGAHRNTGELFF. The CDR3 region has the DNA TGCAGTGCTAGAGATGGGACAGGGGCTCACCGGAACACCGGGGAGCTGTTTTTT.

This clonotype was counted between two and nine times. This chain links TRBV12-3 or TRBV12-4 with TRBJ2-1; the D call may be TRBD1 or TRBD2 (5 bases each). V gave up 6 bases and J gave up 8 bases, with 17 bases separating them. CDR3 length equals 14 residues. For the CDR3, the DNA is TGTGCCAGCAGAGGGGCCCCCCGAGGGGATGAGCAGTTCTTC. Translation gives CASRGAPRGDEQFF.

A remark on this clonotype: At one boundary the junction diverges from the germline segment, which might be a read error. The chain is built from TRBV29-1 and TRBJ2-7; D possibly corresponds to TRBD1 (6 bases). The germline CDR1 and CDR2 sequences are SQVTM and ANQGSEA. The CDR3 is made up of 11 amino acids. The CDR3 DNA reads TGCGGCGTTTCCGGACAGTACGAGCAGTACTTC. Protein sequence: CGVSGQYEQYF.

This clonotype occurred a few times. The J gene is TRBJ2-5, the V gene TRBV7-8; possible D gene TRBD2, 7 bases. This CDR3 region has 13 residues. V lost 6 bases and J lost 4, with 12 bases in between. Per the germline V gene, CDR1 is SGHVS and CDR2 is FQNEAQ. CDR3 protein: CASSPGGSETQYF. CDR3 nucleotides: TGTGCCAGCAGTCCGGGGGGCTCAGAGACCCAGTACTTC.

V is TRBV9 and J is TRBJ2-1; D is possibly TRBD2 (5 bases). This CDR3 spans 13 amino acids. The V gene lost 0 bases and the J gene lost 10 bases, with 11 bases spanning the gap. CDR1 SGDLS and CDR2 YYNGEE come from the germline V gene. CDR3 bases: TGTGCCAGCAGCGTAGCTAGAGGGCAGGAGCAGTTCTTC. The encoded protein is CASSVARGQEQFF.

This clonotype has more than one count but fewer than ten. This chain connects TRBV7-9 to TRBJ2-4; D not certain. Looked up from germline, CDR1 is SEHNR and CDR2 is FQNEAQ (reference sequence). This CDR3 comprises 16 residues. V was clipped by 3 bases and J by 8 bases, with 20 bases between them. The CDR3 nucleotides are TGTGCCAGCAGCTTTGCCCCAACCACAGAGGCAGACATTCAGTACTTC. The encoded protein is CASSFAPTTEADIQYF.

The V call is TRBV28, the J call TRBJ1-6; TRBD1 might be the D (6 bases). The CDR3 runs to 13 residues. Germline assignment: CDR1 MDHEN and CDR2 SYDVKM. V was trimmed by 8 bases and J by 6 bases, leaving 11 bases between them. The CDR3 DNA reads as TGTGCCAGCGAGGGGGGGACTAATTCACCCCTCCACTTT. Amino acid sequence: CASEGGTNSPLHF.